The 22 T cell receptor beta chains below all came from one sample that was sequenced in a study of blood T cell repertoires in COVID-19. Assay used: immunoSEQ multiplex PCR; TCRdb lists only in-frame clones, some missing. Seen here are about 76,000 clones, more than 75% observed once, and the top ten hold roughly a tenth. Specimen: peripheral blood. The source of these receptors is a human donor in a cohort sampled during active COVID-19.

The chain links TRBV3-1 (or the pseudogene TRBV3-2) to TRBJ2-3; possible D gene TRBD2, 6 bases. The CDR3 spans 14 residues. V dropped 0 bases and J dropped 4 bases, with 8 bases sitting between them. CDR1 and CDR2 (germline): LGHDT, YNNKEL (reference sequence). The CDR3 region has the DNA TGTGCCAGCAGCCAAGATCTAGCGCCAGATACGCAGTATTTT. This sequence encodes CASSQDLAPDTQYF.

V and J are TRBV2 and TRBJ1-4; 9 bases align to TRBD1. The CDR3 is 19 amino acids. From germline, CDR1 is SNHLY and CDR2 FYNNEI. The V segment lost 0 bases and the J segment 7 bases; nucleotides outside the gene matches: 15. The CDR3 is CASSEARDRVPFGLEKLFF. CDR3 DNA: TGTGCCAGCAGTGAAGCAAGGGACAGGGTCCCGTTTGGCCTTGAAAAACTGTTTTTT. The variable domain in full, completed from reference TRBV2 and TRBJ1-4, reads EPEVTQTPSHQVTQMGQEVILRCVPISNHLYFYWYRQILGQKVEFLVSFYNNEISEKSEIFDDQFSVERPDGSNFTLKIRSTKLEDSAMYFCASSEARDRVPFGLEKLFFGSGTQLSVL.

The chain joins TRBV19 to TRBJ1-5; D might be TRBD1 (5 bases). Per germline, CDR1 LNHDA and CDR2 SQIVND (reference sequence). The CDR3 contains 14 residues. V lost 4 bases, J lost 6 bases, and 13 bases lay in between. CDR3 sequence reads: CASSTQGTGQPQHF. The CDR3 region has the DNA TGTGCCAGTAGTACTCAGGGTACCGGTCAGCCCCAGCATTTT.

This clone was recorded only once. The chain uses TRBV7-3 and TRBJ2-1, with D perhaps matching TRBD2 (5 bases). V dropped 5 bases and J dropped 6 bases, with 17 bases sitting between them. The CDR3 has 15 residues. Germline-derived CDR1 and CDR2 are SGHTA and FQGTGA. In nucleotides, the CDR3 is TGTGCCAGCAGCGTTAATGGCGTGCTAGCCAATGAGCAGTTCTTC. Protein sequence: CASSVNGVLANEQFF.

The chain links TRBV7-8 to TRBJ2-5; D is perhaps TRBD1 (5 bases). Trimming took 5 bases from V and 0 from J, leaving 10 bases between them. The CDR3 spans 14 residues. Germline lookup yields CDR1 SGHVS and CDR2 FQNEAQ. The CDR3 sequence is CASSVIGDQETQYF. The CDR3 region has the DNA TGTGCCAGCAGCGTCATAGGGGACCAAGAGACCCAGTACTTC.

This clone was counted only a few times. J is TRBJ2-2 and V is TRBV5-1; tentative D call: TRBD2 (6 bases). Germline V gene sequence: CDR1 SGHRS, CDR2 YFSETQ. The V and J ends lost 4 bases and 5 bases respectively, with 9 bases between them. The CDR3 runs to 13 residues. CDR3: CASSPSGTGELFF. The CDR3 DNA is TGCGCCAGCAGCCCGAGCGGGACCGGGGAGCTGTTTTTT.

This clone occurred a few times. The V and J genes are TRBV5-4 and TRBJ2-5; no clear D gene. Trimming left V 4 bases short and J 2 bases short, with 9 bases between. Germline lookup yields CDR1 SGHNT and CDR2 YYREEE (reference sequence). The CDR3 is made up of 13 amino acids. The CDR3 protein is CASSPLTQETQYF. The CDR3 DNA reads as TGTGCCAGCAGCCCACTGACTCAAGAGACCCAGTACTTC.

This clone was detected only once. This chain connects TRBV10-2 to TRBJ1-4; possibly TRBD1 for D (5 bases). CDR3 length: 15 residues. Germline V gene data show CDR1 as WSHSY and CDR2 as SAAADI. The V gene lost 3 bases and the J gene lost 10 bases, with 18 bases spanning the gap. CDR3 amino acids: CASSEVLADRGKLFF. For the CDR3, the DNA is TGCGCCAGCAGTGAAGTTTTGGCTGATAGGGGAAAACTGTTTTTT.

The rearrangement uses TRBV19 and TRBJ2-7, with TRBD1 matching over 7 bases. This CDR3 contains 14 residues. V lost 3 bases and J lost 0; bases outside the gene matches: 2. Germline loops: CDR1 LNHDA, CDR2 SQIVND (reference sequence). CDR3 residues: CASSMDRSSYEQYF. The CDR3 DNA sequence: TGTGCCAGTAGTATGGACAGGAGCTCCTACGAGCAGTACTTC.

This clone was seen more than once but under ten times. CDR3 in amino acids: CASSETGRLEEQYF. In DNA form, the CDR3 reads TGTGCCAGCAGCGAGACAGGGCGGTTGGAAGAGCAGTACTTC. The genes are TRBV7-9 and TRBJ2-7, with 7 bases that match TRBD1. The CDR3 has 14 amino acids. Germline V gene data show CDR1 as SEHNR and CDR2 as FQNEAQ (reference sequence). V lost 5 bases and J lost 7; bases outside the gene matches: 11.

This sequence joins TRBV7-2 and TRBJ2-5; 14 positions agree with TRBD2. The germline V gene encodes CDR1 SGHTA and CDR2 FQGNSA. Unmatched junction bases numbered 4, after V lost 5 bases and J lost 5 bases. The CDR3 totals 15 residues. CDR3 sequence (DNA): TGTGCCAGCAGCCGGACTAGCGGGAGGAGTGAGACCCAGTACTTC. This sequence encodes CASSRTSGRSETQYF.

This clone has just one count. The chain joins TRBV5-5 to TRBJ1-5, with TRBD1 matching 7 bases. Germline CDR1 is SGHKS and CDR2 is YYEKEE (reference sequence). There are 15 residues in the CDR3. Trimming cost V 4 bases and J 3 bases; bases outside gene matches: 7. CDR3 residues: CASSPTGSLNQPQHF. In nucleotides, the CDR3 is TGTGCCAGCAGCCCGACAGGGTCCCTCAATCAGCCCCAGCATTTT. The whole variable domain, remainder taken from reference TRBV5-5 and TRBJ1-5, is DAGVTQSPTHLIKTRGQQVTLRCSPISGHKSVSWYQQVLGQGPQFIFQYYEKEERGRGNFPDRFSARQFPNYSSELNVNALLLGDSALYLCASSPTGSLNQPQHFGDGTRLSIL.

The genes are TRBV6-5 and TRBJ2-7; 9 positions agree with TRBD1. Germline assignment: CDR1 MNHEY and CDR2 SVGAGI. The CDR3 is made up of 14 amino acids. Germline trimming cut 6 bases from V and 6 bases from J; bases unmatched to any gene: 9. Written as DNA, the CDR3 is TGTGCCAGCAGCCGGGACAGGGTTCAATTCGAGCAGTACTTC. Translation: CASSRDRVQFEQYF.

V usage is TRBV7-9 and J usage is TRBJ2-3, with 7 nucleotides matching TRBD2. CDR3 length: 15 residues. From germline, CDR1 is SEHNR and CDR2 FQNEAQ (reference sequence). The junction had 4 bases not matched to a gene; V was cut back by 3 bases and J by 1 base. In DNA form, the CDR3 reads TGTGCCAGCAGCTTTCCTAGCGGCCGCACAGATACGCAGTATTTT. It specifies CASSFPSGRTDTQYF.

This clone appeared a few times. J is TRBJ1-6 and V is TRBV6-1; tentatively, D is TRBD1 (5 bases). Germline V CDR1 and CDR2: MNHNS, SASEGT. Trimming stripped 2 bases from V and 10 bases from J, with 15 bases between. This CDR3 comprises 15 residues. The CDR3 loop is CASSESLGKGSPLHF. The CDR3 DNA reads as TGTGCCAGCAGTGAATCCCTGGGGAAGGGGTCACCCCTCCACTTT.

This rearrangement joins TRBV5-1 to TRBJ2-3, with TRBD2 identical over 9 bases. With 0 bases clipped from V and 2 bases from J, the junction kept 7 bases outside the gene matches. Germline CDR1 SGHRS, CDR2 YFSETQ. The CDR3 covers 17 residues. The CDR3 region is CASSLVGAGGPTDTQYF. CDR3 sequence (DNA): TGCGCCAGCAGCTTGGTAGGGGCGGGAGGGCCCACAGATACGCAGTATTTT. The variable domain in full, completed from reference TRBV5-1 and TRBJ2-3, reads KAGVTQTPRYLIKTRGQQVTLSCSPISGHRSVSWYQQTPGQGLQFLFEYFSETQRNKGNFPGRFSGRQFSNSRSEMNVSTLELGDSALYLCASSLVGAGGPTDTQYFGPGTRLTVL.

This chain connects TRBV28 to TRBJ2-2; 7 bases are a match to TRBD2. Per germline, CDR1 MDHEN and CDR2 SYDVKM. V was clipped by 3 bases and J by 4 bases; unmatched bases: 11. The CDR3 consists of 17 residues. The CDR3: CASSLYFRGSPTGELFF. The CDR3 DNA is TGTGCCAGCAGTTTGTATTTTCGCGGGAGTCCCACCGGGGAGCTGTTTTTT.

The chain recombines TRBV2 with TRBJ2-3, with a tentative D call TRBD1 (5 bases). CDR3 length equals 15 residues. The V gene lost 6 bases and the J gene lost 0 bases, with 13 bases spanning the gap. Germline V gives CDR1 SNHLY, CDR2 FYNNEI. CDR3 DNA sequence: TGTGCCAGCAGCGTTGACAGCGCAAGCACAGATACGCAGTATTTT. Amino acids: CASSVDSASTDTQYF.

The chain recombines TRBV4-3 with TRBJ1-3; D gene uncertain. The CDR3 extends over 16 amino acids. The V gene's germline CDR1 is LGHNA and CDR2 YSLEER. V dropped 0 bases and J dropped 0 bases, with 9 bases sitting between them. CDR3 nucleotides: TGCGCCAGCAGCCAAGATCCAGGAATCTCTGGAAACACCATATATTTT. This translates into CASSQDPGISGNTIYF.

This clone was picked up one time. This sequence joins TRBV5-5 and TRBJ2-7; 12 bases line up with TRBD2. This CDR3 contains 16 residues. Unmatched junction bases numbered 8, after V lost 0 bases and J lost 7 bases. The germline V gene has CDR1 SGHKS and CDR2 YYEKEE (reference sequence). The CDR3 loop reads CASSLEASGRAGEQYF. The CDR3, as DNA: TGTGCCAGCAGCTTGGAAGCTAGCGGGAGGGCGGGTGAGCAGTACTTC.

The chain carries TRBV11-2 and TRBJ2-2; possibly TRBD2 for D (5 bases). The CDR3 contains 15 residues. The ends were cut back, 1 base at V and 1 base at J, with 7 bases in the middle. Germline V gives CDR1 SGHAT, CDR2 FQNNGV. The CDR3 sequence: CASSLAAGNTGELFF. CDR3 DNA sequence: TGTGCCAGCAGCTTAGCGGCGGGGAACACCGGGGAGCTGTTTTTT.

The CDR3 region has the DNA TGTGCCAGCTCACGCGGACTAGCGGGAGGTGAAGATACGCAGTATTTT. It encodes CASSRGLAGGEDTQYF. The genes are TRBV18 and TRBJ2-3; the match to TRBD2 covers 14 bases. The CDR3 is made up of 16 amino acids. Germline loops: CDR1 KGHSH, CDR2 LQKENI. The V and J ends lost 4 bases and 5 bases, in that order; junction bases with no gene match: 5.